The clone carrying this TCR beta chain was counted between two and nine times. Its target is unknown. These data come from a study of cytomegalovirus exposure and HLA in healthy donors. Trimming stripped 4 bases from V and 2 bases from J, with 15 bases between. The germline CDR1 and CDR2 sequences are LGHNA and YSLEER. CDR3 length: 16 residues. The PCR ran on 60 Vbeta and 13 Jbeta primers. Sequencing was performed with immunoSEQ multiplex PCR; in TCRdb, only in-frame clones are kept and a portion is missing. The sample yields roughly 190,000 clones, around 82% seen once. The study's findings and limits: The authors later linked a missense DCLRE1C variant to TCR beta V- and J-gene trimming.

Sequenced: PBMCs. This clonotype was sampled from a man in his forties in good health and CMV-seropositive. This chain joins TRBV4-3 and TRBJ2-1; D is possibly TRBD2 (6 bases). The DNA of the CDR3 is TGCGCCAGCAGCCCGCAGTTAGGAGGGGCCTACAATGAGCAGTTCTTC. Its translation: CASSPQLGGAYNEQFF.